This T cell receptor (beta chain) was retrieved from a study of blood T cell repertoires in COVID-19. Study-wide context: T cells, B-cell-depleted T cells, or PBMCs supplied cDNA or gDNA.

Study processing details: Reference gene primer amplification gave nucleated cell count estimates. Some clones are missing from TCRdb's copy, which holds only in-frame ones; the method was immunoSEQ multiplex PCR. The D gene and trimming were derived from the DNA, and the V and J assignments and clone size from that table. The table lists under 250,000 clones, around 87% of them singletons. Sequenced input: peripheral blood. The receptor was isolated from a woman in her sixties or seventies with active or convalescent COVID-19.

The CDR3 DNA reads TGTGCCAGCAGTTTGCTCGGGGTGGGGACATACAATGAGCAGTTCTTC. Translating gives CASSLLGVGTYNEQFF. The rearrangement uses TRBV27 and TRBJ2-1, with D tentatively TRBD1 (6 bases). Trimming cost V 3 bases and J 4 bases, with 16 bases left between them. The CDR3 runs to 16 residues. CDR1 is MNHEY and CDR2 is SMNVEV in the germline V gene (reference sequence).